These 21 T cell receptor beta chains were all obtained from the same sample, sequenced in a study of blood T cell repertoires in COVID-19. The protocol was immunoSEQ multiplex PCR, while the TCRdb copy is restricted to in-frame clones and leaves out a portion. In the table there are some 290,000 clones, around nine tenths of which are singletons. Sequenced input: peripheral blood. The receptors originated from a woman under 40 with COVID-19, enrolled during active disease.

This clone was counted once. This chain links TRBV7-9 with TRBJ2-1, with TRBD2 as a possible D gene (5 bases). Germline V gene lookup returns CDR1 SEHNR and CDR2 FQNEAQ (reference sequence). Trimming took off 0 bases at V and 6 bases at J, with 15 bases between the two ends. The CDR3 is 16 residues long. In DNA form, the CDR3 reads TGTGCCAGCAGCTTAGCGCAACCGGGATCAGGCAATGAGCAGTTCTTC. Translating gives CASSLAQPGSGNEQFF.

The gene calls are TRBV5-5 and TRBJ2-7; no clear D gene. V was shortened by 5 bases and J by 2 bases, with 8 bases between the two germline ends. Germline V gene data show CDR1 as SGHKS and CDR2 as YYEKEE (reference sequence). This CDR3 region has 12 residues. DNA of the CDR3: TGTGCCAGCAGGGGCCCTACCTACGAGCAGTACTTC. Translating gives CASRGPTYEQYF.

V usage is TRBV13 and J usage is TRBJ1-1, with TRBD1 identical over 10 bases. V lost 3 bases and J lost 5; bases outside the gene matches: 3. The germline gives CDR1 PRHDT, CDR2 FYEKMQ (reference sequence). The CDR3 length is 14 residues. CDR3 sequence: CASSFGTGVTEAFF. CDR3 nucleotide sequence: TGTGCCAGCAGCTTCGGGACAGGGGTAACTGAAGCTTTCTTT.

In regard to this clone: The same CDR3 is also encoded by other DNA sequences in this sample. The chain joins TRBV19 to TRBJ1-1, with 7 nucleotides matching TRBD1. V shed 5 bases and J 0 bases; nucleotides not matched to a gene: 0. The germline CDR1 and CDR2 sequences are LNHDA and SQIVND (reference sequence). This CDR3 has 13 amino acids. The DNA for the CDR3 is TGTGCCAGTAGTCAGGGGGTGAACACTGAAGCTTTCTTT. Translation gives CASSQGVNTEAFF.

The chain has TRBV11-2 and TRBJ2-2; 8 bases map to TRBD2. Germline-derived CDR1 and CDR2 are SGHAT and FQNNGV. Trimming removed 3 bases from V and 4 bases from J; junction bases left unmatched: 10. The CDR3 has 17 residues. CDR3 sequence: CASSLDRLARSTGELFF. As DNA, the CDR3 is TGTGCCAGCAGCTTGGACCGACTAGCGCGGAGCACCGGGGAGCTGTTTTTT.

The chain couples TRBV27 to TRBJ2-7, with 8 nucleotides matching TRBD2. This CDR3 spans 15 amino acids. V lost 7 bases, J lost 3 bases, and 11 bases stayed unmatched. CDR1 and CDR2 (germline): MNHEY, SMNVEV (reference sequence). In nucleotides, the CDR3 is TGTGCCAGCACCGCCCTGGGCGGGAGGATCTACGAGCAGTACTTC. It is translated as CASTALGGRIYEQYF.

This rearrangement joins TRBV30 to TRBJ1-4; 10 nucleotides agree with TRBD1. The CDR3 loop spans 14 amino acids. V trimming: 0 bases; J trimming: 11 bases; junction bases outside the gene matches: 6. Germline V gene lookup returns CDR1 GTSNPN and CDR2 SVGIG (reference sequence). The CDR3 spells CAWSVGGQGVKLFF. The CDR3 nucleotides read TGTGCCTGGAGTGTAGGAGGACAGGGGGTGAAACTGTTTTTT. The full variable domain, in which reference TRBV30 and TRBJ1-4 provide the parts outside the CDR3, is SQTIHQWPATLVQPVGSPLSLECTVEGTSNPNLYWYRQAAGRGLQLLFYSVGIGQISSEVPQNLSASRPQDRQFILSSKKLLLSDSGFYLCAWSVGGQGVKLFFGSGTQLSVL.

The CDR3 protein is CASRAGTGLSGANVLTF. The CDR3 nucleotides read TGTGCCAGCAGGGCCGGGACAGGGCTATCCGGGGCCAACGTCCTGACTTTC. The chain has TRBV9 and TRBJ2-6, with 9 bases matching TRBD1. Germline lookup yields CDR1 SGDLS and CDR2 YYNGEE. The V segment lost 5 bases and the J segment 4 bases; nucleotides outside the gene matches: 10. This CDR3 has 17 amino acids.

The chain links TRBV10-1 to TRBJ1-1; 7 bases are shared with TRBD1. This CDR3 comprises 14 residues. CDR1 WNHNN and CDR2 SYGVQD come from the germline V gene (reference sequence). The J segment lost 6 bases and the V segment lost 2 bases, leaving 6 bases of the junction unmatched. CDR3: CASSESRGVAEAFF. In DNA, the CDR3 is TGCGCCAGCAGTGAGAGCAGGGGGGTCGCTGAAGCTTTCTTT.

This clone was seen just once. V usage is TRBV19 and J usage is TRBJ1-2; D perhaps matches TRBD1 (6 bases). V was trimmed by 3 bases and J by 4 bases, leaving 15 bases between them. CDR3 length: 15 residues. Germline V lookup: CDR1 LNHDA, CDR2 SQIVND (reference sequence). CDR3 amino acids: CASSILGATPYGYTF. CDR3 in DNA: TGTGCCAGTAGTATTCTGGGGGCGACTCCCTATGGCTACACCTTC.

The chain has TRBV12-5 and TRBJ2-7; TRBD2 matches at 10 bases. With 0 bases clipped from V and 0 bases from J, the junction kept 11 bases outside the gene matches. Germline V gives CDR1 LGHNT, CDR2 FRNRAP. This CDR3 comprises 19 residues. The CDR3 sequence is CASGLVRTSGDYSSYEQYF. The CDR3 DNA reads TGTGCTAGTGGTTTGGTACGAACTAGCGGGGACTACAGCTCCTACGAGCAGTACTTC. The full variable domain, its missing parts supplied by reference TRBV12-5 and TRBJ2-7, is DARVTQTPRHKVTEMGQEVTMRCQPILGHNTVFWYRQTMMQGLELLAYFRNRAPLDDSGMPKDRFSAEMPDATLATLKIQPSEPRDSAVYFCASGLVRTSGDYSSYEQYFGPGTRLTVT.

CDR3 loop: CATSRVKGDTEAFF. The CDR3 DNA reads as TGTGCCACCAGCAGAGTTAAAGGGGACACTGAAGCTTTCTTT. V gene TRBV15 combines with J gene TRBJ1-1, with D perhaps matching TRBD1 (5 bases). The CDR3 length is 14 residues. CDR1 is LNHNV, CDR2 YYDKDF, per germline (reference sequence). V lost 1 base and J lost 3, with 9 bases in between.

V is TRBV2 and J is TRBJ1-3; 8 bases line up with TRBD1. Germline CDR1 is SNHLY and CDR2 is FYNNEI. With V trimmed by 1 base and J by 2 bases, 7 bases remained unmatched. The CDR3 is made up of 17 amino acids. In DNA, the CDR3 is TGTGCCAGCAGTGAAGTTAAGAGGACAGGGACTGGAAACACCATATATTTT. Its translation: CASSEVKRTGTGNTIYF. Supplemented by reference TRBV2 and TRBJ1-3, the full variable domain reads EPEVTQTPSHQVTQMGQEVILRCVPISNHLYFYWYRQILGQKVEFLVSFYNNEISEKSEIFDDQFSVERPDGSNFTLKIRSTKLEDSAMYFCASSEVKRTGTGNTIYFGEGSWLTVV.

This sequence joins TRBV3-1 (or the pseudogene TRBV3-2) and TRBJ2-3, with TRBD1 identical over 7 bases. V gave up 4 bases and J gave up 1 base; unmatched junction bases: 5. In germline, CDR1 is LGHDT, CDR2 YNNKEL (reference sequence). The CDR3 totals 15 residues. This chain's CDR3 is CASSRRQGGTDTQYF. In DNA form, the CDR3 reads TGTGCCAGCAGCCGCCGACAGGGAGGCACAGATACGCAGTATTTT.

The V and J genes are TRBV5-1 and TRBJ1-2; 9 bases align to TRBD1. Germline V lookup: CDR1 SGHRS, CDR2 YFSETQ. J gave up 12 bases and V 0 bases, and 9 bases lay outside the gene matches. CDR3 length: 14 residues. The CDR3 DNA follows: TGCGCCAGCAGCTTGGGGACAGGGGCCCTCCTCGACACCTTC. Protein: CASSLGTGALLDTF. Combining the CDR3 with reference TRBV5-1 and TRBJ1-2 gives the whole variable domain KAGVTQTPRYLIKTRGQQVTLSCSPISGHRSVSWYQQTPGQGLQFLFEYFSETQRNKGNFPGRFSGRQFSNSRSEMNVSTLELGDSALYLCASSLGTGALLDTFGSGTRLTVV.

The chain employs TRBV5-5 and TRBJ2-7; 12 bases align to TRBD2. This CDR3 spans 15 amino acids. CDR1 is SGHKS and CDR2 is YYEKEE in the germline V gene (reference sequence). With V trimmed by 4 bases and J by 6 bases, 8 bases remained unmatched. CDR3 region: CASSVPPSGGAEQYF. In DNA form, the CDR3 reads TGTGCCAGCAGCGTGCCCCCTAGCGGGGGGGCCGAGCAGTACTTC.

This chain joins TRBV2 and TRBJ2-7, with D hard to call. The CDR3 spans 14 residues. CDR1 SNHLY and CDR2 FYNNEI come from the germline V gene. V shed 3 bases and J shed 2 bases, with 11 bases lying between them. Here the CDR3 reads CASSDVTQPYEQYF. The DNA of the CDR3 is TGTGCCAGCAGTGACGTTACACAACCCTACGAGCAGTACTTC. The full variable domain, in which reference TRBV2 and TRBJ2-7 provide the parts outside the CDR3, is EPEVTQTPSHQVTQMGQEVILRCVPISNHLYFYWYRQILGQKVEFLVSFYNNEISEKSEIFDDQFSVERPDGSNFTLKIRSTKLEDSAMYFCASSDVTQPYEQYFGPGTRLTVT.

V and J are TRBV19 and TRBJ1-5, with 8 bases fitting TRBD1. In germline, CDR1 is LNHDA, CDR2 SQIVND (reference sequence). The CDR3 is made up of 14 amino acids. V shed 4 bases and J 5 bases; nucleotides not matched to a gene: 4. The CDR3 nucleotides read TGTGCCAGTAGTAGTTACAGGGGGGATCAGCCCCAGCATTTT. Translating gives CASSSYRGDQPQHF.

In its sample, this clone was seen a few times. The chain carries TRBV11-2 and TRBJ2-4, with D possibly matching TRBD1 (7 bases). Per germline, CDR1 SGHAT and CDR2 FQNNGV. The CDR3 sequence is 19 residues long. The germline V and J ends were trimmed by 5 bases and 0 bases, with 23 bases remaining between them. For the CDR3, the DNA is TGTGCCAGCAGCCCAGGGACAGCCAGGGGGGTCCTAGCCAAAAACATTCAGTACTTC. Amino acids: CASSPGTARGVLAKNIQYF. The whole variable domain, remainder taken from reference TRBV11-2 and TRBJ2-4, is EAGVAQSPRYKIIEKRQSVAFWCNPISGHATLYWYQQILGQGPKLLIQFQNNGVVDDSQLPKDRFSAERLKGVDSTLKIQPAKLEDSAVYLCASSPGTARGVLAKNIQYFGAGTRLSVL.

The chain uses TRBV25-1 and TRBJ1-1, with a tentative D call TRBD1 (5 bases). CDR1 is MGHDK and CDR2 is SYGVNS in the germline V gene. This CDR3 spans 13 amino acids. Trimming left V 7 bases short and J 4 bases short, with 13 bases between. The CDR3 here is CASTPGVGTEAFF. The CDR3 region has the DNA TGTGCCAGCACCCCGGGGGTTGGCACTGAAGCTTTCTTT. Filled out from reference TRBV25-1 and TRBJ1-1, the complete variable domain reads EADIYQTPRYLVIGTGKKITLECSQTMGHDKMYWYQQDPGMELHLIHYSYGVNSTEKGDLSSESTVSRIRTEHFPLTLESARPSHTSQYLCASTPGVGTEAFFGQGTRLTVV.

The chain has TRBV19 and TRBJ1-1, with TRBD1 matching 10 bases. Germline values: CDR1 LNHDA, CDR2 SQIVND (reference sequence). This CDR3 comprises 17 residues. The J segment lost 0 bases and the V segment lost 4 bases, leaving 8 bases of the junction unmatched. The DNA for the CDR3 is TGTGCCAGTAGTACCAGGACAGGGGGAAGAATGAACACTGAAGCTTTCTTT. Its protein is CASSTRTGGRMNTEAFF.